The sequence of this T cell receptor (beta chain) was determined in a study of T cells in Graves' hyperthyroidism and ophthalmopathy. Overall study: Initial diagnosis, before any treatment, was when peripheral blood was collected. Regarding the study as a whole: Also found in blood were most expanded thyroid clonotypes above 0.001.

There are 14 residues in the CDR3. The germline V gene encodes CDR1 LNHNV and CDR2 YYDKDF (reference sequence). The ends lost 3 bases at V and 0 bases at J; junction bases unmatched: 1. From RNA transcripts, TCR beta CDR3 regions were amplified. Using the HTBI primer set, a first-round RT-PCR was run on the TCR CDR3. TCRdb reanalysed the multiplex PCR reads using MiXCR and keeps one entry per CDR3 protein. Of hundreds of thousands of distinct CDR3 sequences listed, around 20% were seen once; the top ten hold 16%. This clonotype was recorded at least ten times. The target antigen is unknown. Newly diagnosed patients aged 18 to 65 had hyperthyroidism of under 2 months' duration. It was uncontrolled infection, other autoimmune disease, pregnancy or lactation that excluded patients.

Sample: blood. The receptor's source is a woman in her forties or fifties with Graves' hyperthyroidism that later progressed to Graves' ophthalmopathy. The chain combines TRBV15 with TRBJ1-1; 7 nucleotides align to TRBD1. The chain's CDR3 is CATSSQGVNTEAFF. The CDR3 coding sequence is TGTGCCACCAGCAGTCAGGGGGTGAACACTGAAGCTTTCTTT.